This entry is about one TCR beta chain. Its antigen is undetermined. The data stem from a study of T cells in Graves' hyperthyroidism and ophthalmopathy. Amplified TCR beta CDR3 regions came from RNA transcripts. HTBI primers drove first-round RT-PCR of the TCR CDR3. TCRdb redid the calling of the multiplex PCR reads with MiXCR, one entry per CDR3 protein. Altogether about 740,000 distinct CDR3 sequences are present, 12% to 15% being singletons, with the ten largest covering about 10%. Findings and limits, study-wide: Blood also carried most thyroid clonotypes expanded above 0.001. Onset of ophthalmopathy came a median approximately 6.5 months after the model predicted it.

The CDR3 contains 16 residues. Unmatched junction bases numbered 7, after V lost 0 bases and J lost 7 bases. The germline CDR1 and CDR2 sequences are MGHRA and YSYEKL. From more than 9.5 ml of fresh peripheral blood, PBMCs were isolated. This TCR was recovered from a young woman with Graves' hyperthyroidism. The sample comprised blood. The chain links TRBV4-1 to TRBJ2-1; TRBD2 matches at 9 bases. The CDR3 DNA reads TGCGCCAGCAGCCAAGATAGCGGGAGAGTTCGAAATGAGCAGTTCTTC. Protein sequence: CASSQDSGRVRNEQFF.